This T cell receptor beta chain was observed in a study of T cells in localized non-small cell lung cancer. The CDR3 contains 14 residues. Looked up from germline, CDR1 is MGHRA and CDR2 is YSYEKL. V shed 2 bases and J shed 2 bases, with 7 bases lying between them. Study-wide results and caveats: Higher blood T cell density tracked longer overall survival. Adjacent lung exhibited a median of approximately 50 among the 100 most abundant tumor clones. As only one tumor region underwent sequencing, heterogeneity remains possible.

Worth noting for this clone: Its antigen remains unknown.

Sequencing was performed with immunoSEQ multiplex PCR; in TCRdb, only in-frame clones are kept and a portion is missing. The top ten clones hold 2.4% of a sample with some 9,700 clones, under 90% of them seen once. The source was peripheral blood, collected before any cancer treatment. The sequence was collected from an older female donor with stage II squamous cell lung carcinoma. The V and J genes are TRBV4-1 and TRBJ1-5; D not certain. Here the CDR3 DNA reads TGCGCCAGCAGCCAAATCCCCGGCAATCAGCCCCAGCATTTT. This gives the protein CASSQIPGNQPQHF.